One and the same sample provided the 32 T cell receptor beta chains below, sequenced in a study of blood T cell repertoires in COVID-19. Measured with immunoSEQ multiplex PCR; TCRdb has only the in-frame clones, and not every one. The data contain 150,000 to 200,000 clones, about 76% of them singletons. Sequencing input: peripheral blood. The receptors were sampled from a woman aged 40 to 50 with COVID-19, enrolled during active disease.

The chain joins TRBV27 to TRBJ1-5; maybe TRBD1 (5 bases). This CDR3 comprises 15 residues. The V and J ends lost 6 bases and 6 bases respectively, with 18 bases between them. The germline CDR1 and CDR2 sequences are MNHEY and SMNVEV (reference sequence). This chain's CDR3 is CASREEGRIGQPQHF. The CDR3 DNA reads TGTGCCAGCAGGGAGGAGGGGCGCATAGGTCAGCCCCAGCATTTT.

The V call is TRBV30, the J call TRBJ1-2; 7 positions match TRBD1. Losses at the gene ends were 5 bases for V and 8 bases for J; bases not matched to a gene: 8. This CDR3 region has 12 residues. Germline CDR1 and CDR2: GTSNPN and SVGIG (reference sequence). In DNA, the CDR3 is TGTGCCTGGGAACGGACAGGAGGAGGCTACACCTTC. Encoded protein: CAWERTGGGYTF.

This clone came up a few times. The chain recombines TRBV5-1 with TRBJ1-3; perhaps TRBD1 as D (5 bases). The germline V and J ends were trimmed by 2 bases and 0 bases, with 6 bases remaining between them. CDR1 SGHRS and CDR2 YFSETQ come from the germline V gene. This CDR3 contains 14 residues. The chain's CDR3 is CASSLGASGNTIYF. CDR3 in DNA: TGCGCCAGCAGCTTAGGGGCCTCTGGAAACACCATATATTTT.

The sample holds a few counts of this clone. This rearrangement joins TRBV2 to TRBJ1-5; D not certain. V shed 3 bases and J shed 2 bases, with 5 bases lying between them. The CDR3 sequence is 13 residues long. Germline V gene data show CDR1 as SNHLY and CDR2 as FYNNEI. The CDR3 region is CASSDSGNQPQHF. The CDR3 coding sequence is TGTGCCAGCAGTGACAGCGGCAATCAGCCCCAGCATTTT.

The chain's CDR3 is CATSISQGARNQPQHF. In DNA form, the CDR3 reads TGTGCCACCAGCATAAGTCAGGGGGCGAGGAATCAGCCCCAGCATTTT. The V call is TRBV15, the J call TRBJ1-5, with 8 nucleotides matching TRBD1. CDR1 LNHNV and CDR2 YYDKDF come from the germline V gene (reference sequence). The V segment lost 4 bases and the J segment 4 bases; nucleotides outside the gene matches: 9. The CDR3 has 16 amino acids.

The rearrangement uses TRBV20-1 and TRBJ2-3, with 9 nucleotides matching TRBD2. The CDR3 has 17 residues. The V gene end was trimmed by 3 bases and the J gene end by 3 bases; junction bases not matched to a gene: 13. Germline V gives CDR1 DFQATT, CDR2 SNEGSKA (reference sequence). The CDR3 bases are TGCAGTGCTAGTCCCCTAGCGGGGTCTCCGGGGACAGATACGCAGTATTTT. Protein sequence: CSASPLAGSPGTDTQYF.

In nucleotides, the CDR3 is TGTGCCAGCAGCCAAGTGGGCGCCGGGGAGCTGTTTTTT. Encoded protein: CASSQVGAGELFF. The chain joins TRBV7-6 to TRBJ2-2; the D is unclear. V lost 5 bases and J lost 6, with 10 bases in between. In germline, CDR1 is SGHVS, CDR2 FNYEAQ. The CDR3 covers 13 residues.

This clone was detected once. The chain is built from TRBV7-9 and TRBJ1-5; possible D gene TRBD1, 5 bases. V was trimmed by 1 base and J by 1 base, leaving 8 bases between them. Germline V gene sequence: CDR1 SEHNR, CDR2 FQNEAQ (reference sequence). CDR3 length: 15 residues. CDR3 region: CASSLGGASNQPQHF. For the CDR3, the DNA is TGTGCCAGCAGCTTAGGCGGGGCCAGCAATCAGCCCCAGCATTTT. Filled out from reference TRBV7-9 and TRBJ1-5, the complete variable domain reads DTGVSQNPRHKITKRGQNVTFRCDPISEHNRLYWYRQTLGQGPEFLTYFQNEAQLEKSRLLSDRFSAERPKGSFSTLEIQRTEQGDSAMYLCASSLGGASNQPQHFGDGTRLSIL.

The gene calls are TRBV9 and TRBJ1-2; the D gene is possibly TRBD1 (5 bases). The CDR3 length is 14 residues. From germline, CDR1 is SGDLS and CDR2 YYNGEE. V lost 2 bases and J lost 4, with 12 bases in between. The CDR3 here is CASSVEGRFYGYTF. CDR3 sequence (DNA): TGTGCCAGCAGCGTGGAGGGACGGTTCTATGGCTACACCTTC.

V usage is TRBV5-1 and J usage is TRBJ2-3; 8 nucleotides agree with TRBD1. The germline CDR1 and CDR2 sequences are SGHRS and YFSETQ. The CDR3 spans 15 residues. With 0 bases clipped from V and 5 bases from J, the junction kept 5 bases outside the gene matches. The chain's CDR3 is CASSLVQGARDTQYF. The CDR3 region has the DNA TGCGCCAGCAGCTTGGTTCAGGGGGCACGAGATACGCAGTATTTT.

This clone was counted a single time. The chain joins TRBV27 to TRBJ2-3, with 10 bases lining up with TRBD2. After removal of 7 bases from V and 2 bases from J, the junction contained 6 bases not matched to a gene. Germline-derived CDR1 and CDR2 are MNHEY and SMNVEV (reference sequence). The CDR3 sequence is 15 residues long. The CDR3 reads CASKIAGGNTDTQYF. The DNA for the CDR3 is TGTGCCAGCAAAATAGCGGGAGGAAACACAGATACGCAGTATTTT.

The chain uses TRBV5-4 and TRBJ1-1; D ambiguous. The V end was cut by 0 bases, the J end by 4 bases, with 10 bases between. Per the germline V gene, CDR1 is SGHNT and CDR2 is YYREEE (reference sequence). The CDR3 extends over 14 amino acids. The CDR3 protein is CASSLESRVTEAFF. Written as DNA, the CDR3 is TGTGCCAGCAGCTTGGAATCGCGGGTCACTGAAGCTTTCTTT.

This chain uses TRBV5-1 with TRBJ2-7; TRBD1 matches at 10 bases. The germline V gene encodes CDR1 SGHRS and CDR2 YFSETQ. The length of the CDR3 is 14 residues. V was pared by 7 bases and J by 3 bases, with 7 bases of the junction left unmatched. This chain's CDR3 is CASGPGQGIYEQYF. DNA of the CDR3: TGCGCCAGCGGACCGGGACAGGGGATCTACGAGCAGTACTTC.

This clone was seen more than once but under ten times. The J gene is TRBJ2-2, the V gene TRBV25-1; tentatively, D is TRBD2 (6 bases). CDR1 and CDR2 (germline): MGHDK, SYGVNS. The CDR3 consists of 14 residues. Trimming removed 3 bases at V and 6 bases at J, with 11 bases between. CDR3 region: CASSDSGEAGELFF. CDR3 sequence (DNA): TGTGCCAGCAGTGACTCGGGGGAGGCCGGGGAGCTGTTTTTT.

The chain uses TRBV10-3 and TRBJ2-1, with 9 positions matching TRBD2. Germline lookup yields CDR1 ENHRY and CDR2 SYGVKD. The CDR3 has 17 amino acids. V lost 1 base, J lost 5 bases, and 9 bases stayed unmatched. The CDR3 DNA follows: TGTGCCATCAGTGAGTTGTTGACTAGCGGTGGGAACAATGAGCAGTTCTTC. Its translation: CAISELLTSGGNNEQFF.

V is TRBV6-5 and J is TRBJ1-1, with 8 positions matching TRBD1. This CDR3 has 14 amino acids. Losses at the gene ends were 6 bases for V and 2 bases for J; bases not matched to a gene: 5. Germline CDR1 and CDR2: MNHEY and SVGAGI. The chain's CDR3 is CASRVGQGNTEAFF. The CDR3 DNA follows: TGTGCCAGCAGAGTCGGACAGGGAAACACTGAAGCTTTCTTT.

The V call is TRBV5-1, the J call TRBJ2-7, with 9 nucleotides matching TRBD1. CDR1 and CDR2 (germline): SGHRS, YFSETQ. The CDR3 is 15 residues long. V shed 0 bases and J 4 bases; nucleotides not matched to a gene: 5. Here the CDR3 DNA reads TGCGCCAGCAGCTTGGGAGGGACAGGGACTTACGAGCAGTACTTC. As protein: CASSLGGTGTYEQYF.

DNA of the CDR3: TGTGCCAGCAGCCCCAGTCTCAGCGGGACACAGCTCGGGGAGCTGTTTTTT. The encoded protein is CASSPSLSGTQLGELFF. This chain joins TRBV5-5 and TRBJ2-2; maybe TRBD2 (7 bases). Germline V lookup: CDR1 SGHKS, CDR2 YYEKEE (reference sequence). This CDR3 is built from 17 residues. V was shortened by 4 bases and J by 7 bases, with 23 bases between the two germline ends.

The V and J genes are TRBV15 and TRBJ2-5; TRBD2 matches 8 bases. Germline lookup yields CDR1 LNHNV and CDR2 YYDKDF (reference sequence). The trim removed 2 bases at V and 0 bases at J, leaving 5 bases unmatched. This CDR3 has 16 amino acids. The CDR3 nucleotides are TGTGCCACCAGCAGACCTAGACTAGCGCACCAAGAGACCCAGTACTTC. It specifies CATSRPRLAHQETQYF.

The V call is TRBV7-8, the J call TRBJ2-5; D gene ambiguous. V was shortened by 1 base and J by 7 bases, with 13 bases between the two germline ends. The CDR3 consists of 14 residues. Germline V gives CDR1 SGHVS, CDR2 FQNEAQ. CDR3 amino acids: CASSLGLNVGTQYF. The CDR3 nucleotides are TGTGCCAGCAGCTTAGGGTTAAACGTCGGGACCCAGTACTTC.

The chain carries TRBV10-3 and TRBJ1-6, with 7 nucleotides matching TRBD1. The CDR3 extends over 15 amino acids. The J segment lost 8 bases and the V segment lost 6 bases, leaving 10 bases of the junction unmatched. Germline V gives CDR1 ENHRY, CDR2 SYGVKD. The CDR3 region is CAIRDIQGSHSPLHF. The CDR3 coding sequence is TGTGCCATCAGGGACATACAGGGGTCGCATTCACCCCTCCACTTT.

This rearrangement joins TRBV7-2 to TRBJ2-1, with 14 bases that match TRBD2. In germline, CDR1 is SGHTA, CDR2 FQGNSA. The V and J ends lost 5 bases and 3 bases, in that order; junction bases with no gene match: 3. CDR3 length equals 16 residues. CDR3 residues: CASSQGLAGGYNEQFF. The CDR3 DNA reads TGTGCCAGCAGCCAAGGACTAGCGGGGGGCTACAATGAGCAGTTCTTC.

This chain connects TRBV5-4 to TRBJ1-6, with 10 bases aligning to TRBD1. The V gene's germline CDR1 is SGHNT and CDR2 YYREEE (reference sequence). Trimming cost V 5 bases and J 9 bases; bases outside gene matches: 11. There are 16 residues in the CDR3. The chain's CDR3 is CASSFPTGGFGSPLHF. CDR3 in DNA: TGTGCCAGCAGTTTCCCGACAGGGGGCTTCGGTTCACCCCTCCACTTT.

The V gene is TRBV6-2 or TRBV6-3, the J gene TRBJ1-1; D unclear. In germline, CDR1 is MNHEY, CDR2 SVGEGT. V was clipped by 2 bases and J by 7 bases, with 11 bases between them. The CDR3 covers 13 residues. In nucleotides, the CDR3 is TGTGCCAGCAGTTACAGCATTATCGTTGAAGCTTTCTTT. The encoded protein is CASSYSIIVEAFF.

The genes are TRBV6-5 and TRBJ2-7; the D is unclear. Germline lookup yields CDR1 MNHEY and CDR2 SVGAGI. V lost 1 base to trimming and J lost 1 base, with 8 bases between them. The CDR3 is made up of 14 amino acids. The CDR3 DNA is TGTGCCAGCAGTTACTGGCCGGGTTCCTACGAGCAGTACTTC. As protein: CASSYWPGSYEQYF.

The chain recombines TRBV7-2 with TRBJ2-7; D perhaps matches TRBD2 (5 bases). This CDR3 region has 14 residues. V lost 2 bases and J lost 0, with 8 bases in between. Germline V lookup: CDR1 SGHTA, CDR2 FQGNSA. CDR3: CASSLWAGSYEQYF. Written as DNA, the CDR3 is TGTGCCAGCAGCTTATGGGCGGGCTCCTACGAGCAGTACTTC.

This rearrangement joins TRBV18 to TRBJ1-6; D possibly corresponds to TRBD1 (5 bases). Trimming took off 6 bases at V and 4 bases at J, with 13 bases between the two ends. Germline lookup yields CDR1 KGHSH and CDR2 LQKENI. CDR3 length equals 15 residues. CDR3 sequence: CASSPRGGYNSPLHF. The CDR3 nucleotides are TGTGCCAGCTCCCCTCGCGGGGGTTATAATTCACCCCTCCACTTT.

This chain connects TRBV4-2 to TRBJ1-3; a weak D match, TRBD1 (6 bases). CDR3 length equals 15 residues. CDR1 is LGHNA and CDR2 is YNFKEQ in the germline V gene. Between the trimmed V and J ends, which lost 3 bases and 0 bases, there was a span of 9 bases. The CDR3 loop is CASSHADSSGNTIYF. The CDR3 DNA reads TGTGCCAGCAGCCACGCGGACAGCTCTGGAAACACCATATATTTT.

The rearrangement links TRBV19 to TRBJ1-1; D gene unclear. V was pared by 6 bases and J by 3 bases, with 11 bases between. In germline, CDR1 is LNHDA, CDR2 SQIVND (reference sequence). The CDR3 is made up of 13 amino acids. CDR3 in amino acids: CASRDPGYTEAFF. In DNA form, the CDR3 reads TGTGCCAGTAGGGACCCGGGGTACACTGAAGCTTTCTTT.

This chain joins TRBV3-1 (or the pseudogene TRBV3-2) and TRBJ2-7; possible D gene TRBD1, 6 bases. V was clipped by 2 bases and J by 0 bases, with 8 bases between them. Germline assignment: CDR1 LGHDT and CDR2 YNNKEL (reference sequence). This CDR3 is built from 14 residues. CDR3 protein: CASSQTGYSYEQYF. The CDR3 nucleotides read TGTGCCAGCAGCCAAACAGGGTACTCCTACGAGCAGTACTTC.

The chain is built from TRBV5-1 and TRBJ2-5; 10 nucleotides align to TRBD2. Germline V CDR1 and CDR2: SGHRS, YFSETQ. The CDR3 has 15 amino acids. The V segment lost 4 bases and the J segment 5 bases; nucleotides outside the gene matches: 8. CDR3 region: CASSRSLAGRETQYF. In DNA form, the CDR3 reads TGCGCCAGCAGCCGTTCACTAGCGGGGAGGGAGACCCAGTACTTC.

Regarding this clone: A much larger clone lies a single base off, so this may be a read error. The chain employs TRBV7-9 and TRBJ2-7, with 7 bases lining up with TRBD2. This CDR3 is built from 16 residues. Looked up from germline, CDR1 is SEHNR and CDR2 is FQNEAQ (reference sequence). Trimming removed 3 bases from V and 2 bases from J; junction bases left unmatched: 10. The CDR3 loop reads CASSFPRRERTYEQYF. The CDR3 region has the DNA TGTGCCAGCAGCTTTCCGAGGCGGGAGAGAACCTACGAGCAGTACTTC.